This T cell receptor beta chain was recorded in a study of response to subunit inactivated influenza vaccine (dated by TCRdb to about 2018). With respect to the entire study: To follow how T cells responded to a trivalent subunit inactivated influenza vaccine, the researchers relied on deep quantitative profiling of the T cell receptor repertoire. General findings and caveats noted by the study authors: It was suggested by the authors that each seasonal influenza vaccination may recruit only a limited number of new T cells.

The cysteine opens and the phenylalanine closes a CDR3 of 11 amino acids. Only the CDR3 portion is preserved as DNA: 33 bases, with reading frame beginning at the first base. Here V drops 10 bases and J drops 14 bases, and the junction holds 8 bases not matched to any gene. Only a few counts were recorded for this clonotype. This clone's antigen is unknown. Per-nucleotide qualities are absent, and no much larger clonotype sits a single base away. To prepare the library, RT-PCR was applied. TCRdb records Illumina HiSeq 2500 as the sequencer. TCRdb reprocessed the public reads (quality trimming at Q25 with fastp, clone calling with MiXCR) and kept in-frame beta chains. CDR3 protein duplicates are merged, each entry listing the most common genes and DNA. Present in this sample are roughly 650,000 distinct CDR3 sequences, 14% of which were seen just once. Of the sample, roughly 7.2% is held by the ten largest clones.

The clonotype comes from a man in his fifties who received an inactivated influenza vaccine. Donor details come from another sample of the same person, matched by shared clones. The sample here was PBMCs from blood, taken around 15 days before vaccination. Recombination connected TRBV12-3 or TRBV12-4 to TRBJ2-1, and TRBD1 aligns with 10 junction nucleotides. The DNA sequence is TGTGCCACGACCCACGGGACAGGGGAGTTCTTC. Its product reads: CATTHGTGEFF.